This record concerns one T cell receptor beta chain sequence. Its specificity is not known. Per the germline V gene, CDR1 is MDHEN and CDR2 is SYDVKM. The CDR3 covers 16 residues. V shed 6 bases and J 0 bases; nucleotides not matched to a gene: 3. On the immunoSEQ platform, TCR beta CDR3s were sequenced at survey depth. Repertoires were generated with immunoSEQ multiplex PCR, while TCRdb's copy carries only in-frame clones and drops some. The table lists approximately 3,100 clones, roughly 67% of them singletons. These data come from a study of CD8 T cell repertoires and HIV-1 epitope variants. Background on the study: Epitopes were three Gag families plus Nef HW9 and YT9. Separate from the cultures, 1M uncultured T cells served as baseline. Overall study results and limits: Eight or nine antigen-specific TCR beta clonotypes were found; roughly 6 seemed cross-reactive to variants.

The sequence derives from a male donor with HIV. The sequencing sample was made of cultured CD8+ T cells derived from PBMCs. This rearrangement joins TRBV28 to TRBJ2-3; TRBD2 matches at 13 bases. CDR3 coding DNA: TGTGCCAGCAGCTCGGGACTAGCGGGAAGCACAGATACGCAGTATTTT. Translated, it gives CASSSGLAGSTDTQYF.